The 32 T cell receptor beta chains below come from one sample, sequenced in a study of CD8+ T cells in alopecia areata. Extracted RNA was reverse transcribed, and the resulting cDNA served as sequencing template. Using immunoSEQ multiplex PCR, the repertoire was profiled, and TCRdb retains in-frame clones only, with some absent. The repertoire holds roughly 170,000 clones, with around 60% as singletons. The sample consisted of CD4+ T cells sorted from blood, taken at week 0. The receptors originated from a human donor with alopecia areata.

The chain uses TRBV6-5 and TRBJ1-5; a possible D gene is TRBD1 (5 bases). Trimming took 5 bases from V and 6 from J, leaving 14 bases between them. The germline V gene has CDR1 MNHEY and CDR2 SVGAGI. The CDR3 sequence is 14 residues long. CDR3 sequence: CASSTTGISQPQHF. The CDR3 region has the DNA TGTGCCAGCAGTACTACAGGTATCAGTCAGCCCCAGCATTTT.

V gene TRBV7-9 combines with J gene TRBJ1-2; 7 bases fit TRBD1. The CDR3 consists of 15 residues. Germline CDR1 SEHNR, CDR2 FQNEAQ (reference sequence). V was pared by 4 bases and J by 8 bases, with 13 bases of the junction left unmatched. The CDR3 protein is CASSSAPTGPQGYTF. DNA of the CDR3: TGTGCCAGCAGCTCTGCGCCGACAGGGCCGCAGGGCTACACCTTC.

The chain employs TRBV29-1 and TRBJ1-1; 7 bases align to TRBD1. This CDR3 spans 13 amino acids. Per the germline V gene, CDR1 is SQVTM and CDR2 is ANQGSEA. V lost 6 bases and J lost 6; bases outside the gene matches: 10. The chain's CDR3 is CSVTGQWFAEAFF. CDR3 DNA: TGCAGCGTGACAGGGCAATGGTTTGCTGAAGCTTTCTTT.

In this sample, this clone turned up once. The chain links TRBV29-1 to TRBJ2-1, with 9 nucleotides matching TRBD2. V shed 0 bases and J 6 bases; nucleotides not matched to a gene: 9. Germline CDR1 reads SQVTM; CDR2 reads ANQGSEA. The CDR3 totals 16 residues. The CDR3 nucleotides read TGCAGCGTTGAAGATCTCCCGCGGGGGGGGCGCAATGAGCAGTTCTTC. It specifies CSVEDLPRGGRNEQFF.

The V call is TRBV7-9, the J call TRBJ1-1, with a tentative D call TRBD1 (5 bases). Germline-derived CDR1 and CDR2 are SEHNR and FQNEAQ (reference sequence). Trimming took off 7 bases at V and 0 bases at J, with 18 bases between the two ends. The CDR3 length is 16 residues. The chain's CDR3 is CASKAYVGGVNTEAFF. CDR3 nucleotides: TGTGCCAGCAAAGCATACGTCGGGGGGGTGAACACTGAAGCTTTCTTT.

The chain's CDR3 is CSVVVSSYEQYF. For the CDR3, the DNA is TGCAGCGTTGTTGTCAGCTCCTACGAGCAGTACTTC. The gene calls are TRBV29-1 and TRBJ2-7; no reliable D call. Trimming pared 4 bases from V and 0 bases from J, leaving 7 bases between. Germline CDR1 reads SQVTM; CDR2 reads ANQGSEA. This CDR3 has 12 amino acids.

This clone showed up just a few times. The chain uses TRBV15 and TRBJ2-2, with D perhaps TRBD1 (5 bases). The CDR3 is 14 residues long. The germline CDR1 and CDR2 sequences are LNHNV and YYDKDF (reference sequence). Trimming stripped 4 bases from V and 1 base from J, with 7 bases between. The CDR3 DNA is TGTGCCACCAGCATTGGACAGAACACCGGGGAGCTGTTTTTT. It specifies CATSIGQNTGELFF.

This chain connects TRBV18 to TRBJ1-1, with no clear D. V dropped 6 bases and J dropped 1 base, with 9 bases sitting between them. This CDR3 region has 13 residues. CDR1 and CDR2 (germline): KGHSH, LQKENI. The CDR3 protein is CASSERENTEAFF. CDR3 DNA sequence: TGTGCCAGCTCGGAGAGGGAGAACACTGAAGCTTTCTTT.

The CDR3 is CASIRWGEETQYF. The CDR3 DNA follows: TGTGCCAGCATACGCTGGGGCGAAGAGACCCAGTACTTC. J is TRBJ2-5 and V is TRBV6-1; weak D call: TRBD1 (5 bases). Germline CDR1 and CDR2: MNHNS and SASEGT. The V end lost 7 bases, the J end lost 3 bases, and 12 bases lay between the germline ends. This CDR3 has 13 amino acids.

The rearrangement links TRBV6-5 to TRBJ1-2; no firm D call. This CDR3 has 13 amino acids. V lost 0 bases and J lost 8, with 10 bases in between. The germline CDR1 and CDR2 sequences are MNHEY and SVGAGI. This chain's CDR3 is CASSYSRARGYTF. DNA for the CDR3: TGTGCCAGCAGTTACTCAAGGGCTCGGGGCTACACCTTC.

This clone was observed once. V is TRBV29-1 and J is TRBJ2-5; tentative D call: TRBD2 (5 bases). Germline-derived CDR1 and CDR2 are SQVTM and ANQGSEA. The CDR3 is made up of 13 amino acids. Trimming left V 7 bases short and J 5 bases short, with 17 bases between. CDR3 protein: CSARGSARETQYF. Here the CDR3 DNA reads TGCAGCGCCCGAGGGAGCGCGAGGGAGACCCAGTACTTC. Supplemented by reference TRBV29-1 and TRBJ2-5, the full variable domain reads SAVISQKPSRDICQRGTSLTIQCQVDSQVTMMFWYRQQPGQSLTLIATANQGSEATYESGFVIDKFPISRPNLTFSTLTVSNMSPEDSSIYLCSARGSARETQYFGPGTRLLVL.

This chain links TRBV18 with TRBJ2-3; TRBD2 is a possible D gene (6 bases). Germline V gene data show CDR1 as KGHSH and CDR2 as LQKENI. The length of the CDR3 is 16 residues. The ends were cut back, 0 bases at V and 2 bases at J, with 12 bases in the middle. The CDR3 sequence is CASSPPTGTFTDTQYF. The CDR3 DNA follows: TGTGCCAGCTCACCACCGACCGGGACTTTCACAGATACGCAGTATTTT.

V and J are TRBV6-5 and TRBJ2-2; unclear D gene. The germline gives CDR1 MNHEY, CDR2 SVGAGI. The V end lost 2 bases, the J end lost 3 bases, and 4 bases lay between the germline ends. CDR3 length equals 13 residues. The CDR3 coding sequence is TGTGCCAGCAGTTACCAGGACACCGGGGAGCTGTTTTTT. This gives the protein CASSYQDTGELFF.

A few counts support this clone. The chain recombines TRBV29-1 with TRBJ1-1, with a weak D call TRBD1 (6 bases). The germline V gene encodes CDR1 SQVTM and CDR2 ANQGSEA. V lost 5 bases, J lost 2 bases, and 9 bases lay in between. This CDR3 has 12 residues. CDR3 nucleotide sequence: TGCAGCGTTCAACAGGGAAACACTGAAGCTTTCTTT. Amino acids: CSVQQGNTEAFF.

This clone was recorded a few times. The gene calls are TRBV29-1 and TRBJ2-3, with 8 bases that match TRBD2. Germline trimming cut 8 bases from V and 1 base from J; bases unmatched to any gene: 8. This CDR3 has 14 residues. CDR1 SQVTM and CDR2 ANQGSEA come from the germline V gene. CDR3: CSFSRGVGTDTQYF. In DNA, the CDR3 is TGCAGCTTCTCGCGGGGGGTTGGCACAGATACGCAGTATTTT.

The rearrangement joins TRBV20-1 to TRBJ2-5, with D tentatively TRBD2 (5 bases). V lost 3 bases, J lost 13 bases, and 15 bases lay in between. The CDR3 contains 11 residues. Germline V gene lookup returns CDR1 DFQATT and CDR2 SNEGSKA (reference sequence). The CDR3 region is CSASILGRSYF. DNA for the CDR3: TGCAGTGCTAGCATTCTAGGGAGATCGTACTTC.

The rearrangement links TRBV15 to TRBJ2-5, with D possibly TRBD1 on 5 matching bases. Germline V gene lookup returns CDR1 LNHNV and CDR2 YYDKDF (reference sequence). V gave up 5 bases and J gave up 2 bases, with 21 bases separating them. The CDR3 length is 17 residues. The CDR3 sequence is CATSPQGRAGRQETQYF. In DNA form, the CDR3 reads TGTGCCACCAGCCCCCAGGGAAGAGCAGGTAGACAAGAGACCCAGTACTTC. Full variable domain (missing parts from reference TRBV15 and TRBJ2-5): DAMVIQNPRYQVTQFGKPVTLSCSQTLNHNVMYWYQQKSSQAPKLLFHYYDKDFNNEADTPDNFQSRRPNTSFCFLDIRSPGLGDTAMYLCATSPQGRAGRQETQYFGPGTRLLVL.

There are a few counts of this clone. The chain employs TRBV19 and TRBJ1-4, with 9 bases fitting TRBD1. This CDR3 spans 17 amino acids. V was clipped by 5 bases and J by 8 bases; unmatched bases: 15. CDR1 is LNHDA, CDR2 SQIVND, per germline (reference sequence). CDR3 nucleotide sequence: TGTGCCAGTAGTGGGCTAGATCCGGGACAGGGCGGCGAAAAACTGTTTTTT. Its translation is CASSGLDPGQGGEKLFF.

This clone was recorded a few times. The V gene is TRBV7-9, the J gene TRBJ2-1; D is possibly TRBD1 (5 bases). This CDR3 is 12 amino acids long. Per germline, CDR1 SEHNR and CDR2 FQNEAQ (reference sequence). With 5 bases removed from V and 7 bases from J, the gap between germline ends came to 9 bases. The CDR3 here is CASSQKGNEQFF. DNA of the CDR3: TGTGCCAGCAGCCAAAAGGGGAATGAGCAGTTCTTC.

The chain links TRBV2 to TRBJ2-6, with 8 bases identical to TRBD1. This CDR3 has 15 residues. J gave up 4 bases and V 9 bases, and 8 bases lay outside the gene matches. Germline V gene lookup returns CDR1 SNHLY and CDR2 FYNNEI. The CDR3 coding sequence is TGTGCCAGTGGTCAGGGGGCGACGGGGGCCAACGTCCTGACTTTC. This codes for CASGQGATGANVLTF.

The DNA for the CDR3 is TGTGCCTGGAGCGGACGACCTGTCGGGGAGCTGTTTTTT. Its protein product is CAWSGRPVGELFF. This rearrangement joins TRBV30 to TRBJ2-2; D unclear. The CDR3 spans 13 residues. From germline, CDR1 is GTSNPN and CDR2 SVGIG (reference sequence). Trimming pared 3 bases from V and 7 bases from J, leaving 12 bases between.

The chain has TRBV7-9 and TRBJ2-3, with TRBD2 matching 9 bases. Germline V gene lookup returns CDR1 SEHNR and CDR2 FQNEAQ (reference sequence). V gave up 4 bases and J gave up 6 bases; unmatched junction bases: 5. The CDR3 has 14 residues. CDR3 sequence (DNA): TGTGCCAGCAGCTCGGCGGGGGGGCCGGATACGCAGTATTTT. It is translated as CASSSAGGPDTQYF.

Many counts were recorded for this clone. The chain recombines TRBV6-6 with TRBJ2-3; a possible D gene is TRBD2 (5 bases). CDR3 size: 14 residues. Trimming took off 0 bases at V and 5 bases at J, with 9 bases between the two ends. CDR1 is MNHNY and CDR2 is SVGAGI in the germline V gene (reference sequence). Here the CDR3 reads CASSYSRARDTQYF. The CDR3 DNA reads TGTGCCAGCAGTTACTCGAGGGCTCGAGATACGCAGTATTTT.

The chain couples TRBV11-3 to TRBJ1-6; the match to TRBD1 covers 9 bases. This CDR3 region has 15 residues. V shed 5 bases and J 7 bases; nucleotides not matched to a gene: 6. CDR1 and CDR2 from the germline V gene are SGHNT and YENEEA. The CDR3 reads CASSPGQGPNSPLHF. In nucleotides, the CDR3 is TGTGCCAGCAGCCCAGGACAGGGGCCCAATTCACCCCTCCACTTT.

This sequence joins TRBV25-1 and TRBJ2-5; unclear D gene. The CDR3 has 13 residues. The ends were cut back, 7 bases at V and 4 bases at J, with 13 bases in the middle. Germline values: CDR1 MGHDK, CDR2 SYGVNS. The CDR3 region is CASTRTGAETQYF. CDR3 in DNA: TGTGCCAGCACCAGGACGGGCGCAGAGACCCAGTACTTC.

The chain carries TRBV18 and TRBJ2-5; 7 bases match TRBD2. CDR3 length: 15 amino acids. Germline V gives CDR1 KGHSH, CDR2 LQKENI. Trimming took 5 bases from V and 3 from J; bases not matched to a gene: 9. The CDR3 is CASSGLVPQKETQYF. The CDR3 bases are TGTGCCAGCTCAGGACTAGTTCCTCAAAAAGAGACCCAGTACTTC.

The chain has TRBV19 and TRBJ2-7; D is undetermined. The germline gives CDR1 LNHDA, CDR2 SQIVND (reference sequence). CDR3 size: 14 residues. Trimming removed 5 bases at V and 0 bases at J, with 11 bases between. The DNA for the CDR3 is TGTGCCAGTAGTGACTCCATGAGCTCCTACGAGCAGTACTTC. This translates into CASSDSMSSYEQYF.

This clone was observed a few times. This chain uses TRBV4-2 with TRBJ2-3; D perhaps matches TRBD1 (5 bases). The CDR3 contains 14 residues. The germline gives CDR1 LGHNA, CDR2 YNFKEQ. V shed 0 bases and J shed 6 bases, with 10 bases lying between them. CDR3 residues: CASSQDRGRDTQYF. In DNA form, the CDR3 reads TGTGCCAGCAGCCAAGATAGGGGTCGGGATACGCAGTATTTT.

Notes on this clone: Other nucleotide sequences from this sample produce the same CDR3. The chain uses TRBV6-5 and TRBJ1-2; 8 bases line up with TRBD1. With 2 bases clipped from V and 2 bases from J, the junction kept 1 base outside the gene matches. CDR3 size: 14 residues. Germline-derived CDR1 and CDR2 are MNHEY and SVGAGI. The CDR3 sequence: CASSYDRGNYGYTF. The CDR3, as DNA: TGTGCCAGCAGTTACGACAGGGGAAACTATGGCTACACCTTC.

This clone has at least ten counts. Here the CDR3 DNA reads TGTGCCAGCAGCCAAGATCTCAGGGAGGGGGAAAAACTGTTTTTT. Its translation: CASSQDLREGEKLFF. The V call is TRBV4-2, the J call TRBJ1-4; perhaps TRBD1 as D (5 bases). The CDR3 is 15 residues long. Germline CDR1 reads LGHNA; CDR2 reads YNFKEQ. Trimming removed 0 bases at V and 8 bases at J, with 13 bases between.

The chain is built from TRBV30 and TRBJ2-1, with D perhaps assigned TRBD1 or TRBD2 (6 bases each). The V and J ends lost 4 bases and 8 bases respectively, with 12 bases between them. The germline CDR1 and CDR2 sequences are GTSNPN and SVGIG (reference sequence). This CDR3 spans 12 amino acids. CDR3 coding DNA: TGTGCCTGGATTTCCGGGGGCTATGAGCAGTTCTTC. It yields the protein CAWISGGYEQFF.

The V gene is TRBV29-1, the J gene TRBJ2-5, with D perhaps TRBD1 (7 bases). The CDR3 consists of 13 residues. Germline lookup yields CDR1 SQVTM and CDR2 ANQGSEA. Trimming removed 4 bases at V and 1 base at J, with 10 bases between. The CDR3 nucleotides read TGCAGCGTTGGACAGGGAGGCCAAGAGACCCAGTACTTC. This encodes CSVGQGGQETQYF.